This T cell receptor beta chain appears in the sequencing data of a study of cytomegalovirus exposure and HLA in healthy donors. Amplification used 60 Vbeta primers and 13 Jbeta primers. TCRdb's copy holds only in-frame clones and misses some; the assay was immunoSEQ multiplex PCR. The sample carries over 150,000 clones, around 80% recorded once. The germline gives CDR1 MNHEY, CDR2 SMNVEV (reference sequence). Deletions cut 2 bases from V and 7 bases from J, with 11 bases between. CDR3 length equals 13 residues. Despite likely unrecorded immune exposures, the donors were nominally healthy at the time of sampling. Comments on this clone: As yet, its antigen is unknown.

Findings and caveats of the study: Presence/absence analysis assumed near-uniform sequencing depth across donors. Researchers catalogued about 160 TCR beta chains as cytomegalovirus-associated.

V usage is TRBV27 and J usage is TRBJ1-1, with D maybe TRBD1 (6 bases). Sequenced sample: PBMCs. This clonotype was obtained from a woman aged 55 to 70 in good health and CMV-seropositive. The CDR3 loop reads CASSLQGSNEAFF. In DNA form, the CDR3 reads TGTGCCAGCAGTTTACAGGGGAGTAATGAAGCTTTCTTT.